A single sample is the source of the 2 T cell receptor beta chains below, sequenced in a study of blood T cell repertoires in COVID-19. Generated by immunoSEQ multiplex PCR, the TCRdb table keeps only in-frame clones and is missing some. This repertoire shows about 400,000 clones, around 90% found once; its top ten account for around 1.8%. The sample comprised PBMCs or T cells enriched from blood (not recorded which). Receptor source: a young woman with acute COVID-19.

The chain employs TRBV4-2 and TRBJ2-5; 10 bases line up with TRBD2. Trimming cost V 3 bases and J 2 bases; bases outside gene matches: 6. The CDR3 runs to 16 residues. The germline gives CDR1 LGHNA, CDR2 YNFKEQ. The CDR3 loop is CASSQDDSGGQETQYF. The CDR3 DNA sequence: TGTGCCAGCAGCCAGGACGATAGCGGGGGGCAAGAGACCCAGTACTTC.

This chain uses TRBV5-1 with TRBJ2-7; D may be TRBD2 (6 bases). The V gene lost 0 bases and the J gene lost 2 bases, with 12 bases spanning the gap. CDR1 and CDR2 (germline): SGHRS, YFSETQ. The CDR3 is 15 amino acids. CDR3 nucleotide sequence: TGCGCCAGCAGCTTGGTTGGTGGAGGGACCTACGAGCAGTACTTC. It yields the protein CASSLVGGGTYEQYF.